This T cell receptor beta chain appears in the sequencing data of a study of PD-1 blockade in classical Hodgkin lymphoma. Across the whole study: Patients received nivolumab 3 mg/kg intravenously every 2 weeks. The study's findings and limits: A significant rise in TCR diversity by C4D1 was seen for CD4+ but not CD8+ cells. When set against healthy donors, newly diagnosed patients were reported to show lower baseline TCR diversity. Complete responders entered with baseline diversity on par with newly diagnosed patients, the results showed.

The protocol was immunoSEQ multiplex PCR, while the TCRdb copy is restricted to in-frame clones and leaves out a portion. Of about 93,000 clones in the sample, approximately 80% were seen once. Following autologous stem cell transplantation, relapse occurred in every patient, and exposure to brentuximab vedotin varied. Of note for this clone: Its antigen is as yet unknown.

The receptor was derived from a human donor with classical Hodgkin lymphoma. The sequencing used peripheral blood mononuclear cells (PBMCs), collected before the second cycle of nivolumab.

The CDR3 here is CASSLDGSPYEQYF. The CDR3 coding sequence is TGTGCCAGCAGCTTAGACGGGTCCCCTTACGAGCAGTACTTC. The genes are TRBV11-2 and TRBJ2-7, with D unclear. V was pared by 0 bases and J by 4 bases, with 10 bases between. The CDR3 contains 14 residues. Germline values: CDR1 SGHAT, CDR2 FQNNGV. The full variable domain, completed using reference TRBV11-2 and TRBJ2-7, is EAGVAQSPRYKIIEKRQSVAFWCNPISGHATLYWYQQILGQGPKLLIQFQNNGVVDDSQLPKDRFSAERLKGVDSTLKIQPAKLEDSAVYLCASSLDGSPYEQYFGPGTRLTVT.